The 9 T cell receptor beta chains listed next were all sequenced from one sample in a study of CD8 T cells in ankylosing spondylitis. Study-wide findings and caveats: Within ankylosing spondylitis blood, a TCR beta motif made up of seven to nine highly homologous variants appeared to be characteristic.

TCRdb used MiXCR to reprocess the 5' RACE reads, holding one entry per CDR3 protein. The table lists about 540,000 distinct CDR3 sequences, approximately 11% of them singletons. Their target antigens are unknown. Sequencing used blood, either unsorted or a sorted T cell fraction (not recorded which). The receptors were sampled from a male donor with ankylosing spondylitis.

The chain has TRBV2 and TRBJ2-1, with 9 bases lining up with TRBD2. J lost 1 base, V lost 8 bases, and 6 bases had no gene match. The CDR3 is 15 residues long. The germline V gene encodes CDR1 SNHLY and CDR2 FYNNEI. The CDR3 loop reads CASGIAGDSYNEQFF. CDR3 nucleotide sequence: TGTGCCAGCGGGATAGCGGGAGATTCCTACAATGAGCAGTTCTTC.

V is TRBV7-9 and J is TRBJ2-5; D remains ambiguous. V was trimmed by 3 bases and J by 4 bases, leaving 12 bases between them. Germline V lookup: CDR1 SEHNR, CDR2 FQNEAQ (reference sequence). This CDR3 has 14 residues. CDR3 protein: CASSLSGFIETQYF. CDR3 nucleotides: TGTGCCAGCAGCTTGTCAGGTTTCATAGAGACCCAGTACTTC.

V and J are TRBV3-1 and TRBJ1-2; TRBD1 is a possible D gene (6 bases). The V end lost 4 bases, the J end lost 4 bases, and 16 bases lay between the germline ends. The CDR3 totals 15 residues. Germline CDR1 and CDR2: LGHDT and YNNKEL (reference sequence). This CDR3 is CASSPKDRTFYGYTF. The DNA of the CDR3 is TGTGCCAGCAGCCCCAAAGACAGGACCTTCTATGGCTACACCTTC.

The V and J genes are TRBV5-1 and TRBJ2-5; 8 positions agree with TRBD2. CDR3 length equals 14 residues. Germline assignment: CDR1 SGHRS and CDR2 YFSETQ. The V gene end was trimmed by 3 bases and the J gene end by 4 bases; junction bases not matched to a gene: 5. This CDR3 reads CASSSDLAGETQYF. In DNA form, the CDR3 reads TGCGCCAGCAGCTCGGACCTAGCGGGAGAGACCCAGTACTTC.

This clonotype was recorded many times. V gene TRBV7-7 combines with J gene TRBJ2-5; tentatively, D is TRBD2 (6 bases). Trimming stripped 1 base from V and 4 bases from J, with 13 bases between. In germline, CDR1 is SSHAT, CDR2 FNYEAQ (reference sequence). This CDR3 is built from 15 residues. CDR3 protein: CASSLGSSVLETQYF. In DNA form, the CDR3 reads TGTGCCAGCAGCTTAGGCTCTAGCGTTCTAGAGACCCAGTACTTC.

The rearrangement uses TRBV20-1 and TRBJ2-3, with unresolved D. From germline, CDR1 is DFQATT and CDR2 SNEGSKA (reference sequence). Trimming removed 6 bases at V and 1 base at J, with 8 bases between. The CDR3 contains 12 residues. The CDR3 is CSAAAGTDTQYF. The CDR3 DNA reads as TGCAGTGCCGCCGCGGGCACAGATACGCAGTATTTT.

This rearrangement joins TRBV3-1 to TRBJ2-1; the D is unclear. The CDR3 totals 15 residues. Trimming shortened V by 1 base and J by 7 bases, and 14 bases separated the two germline ends. Germline V gene lookup returns CDR1 LGHDT and CDR2 YNNKEL (reference sequence). Written as DNA, the CDR3 is TGTGCCAGCAGCCAAGCAGGTGACTCGGTAAATGAGCAGTTCTTC. It translates to CASSQAGDSVNEQFF.

This clonotype was counted between two and nine times. The chain uses TRBV20-1 and TRBJ2-7; 9 bases are a match to TRBD1. Losses at the gene ends were 3 bases for V and 5 bases for J; bases not matched to a gene: 11. This CDR3 is built from 15 residues. Germline V gives CDR1 DFQATT, CDR2 SNEGSKA (reference sequence). This chain's CDR3 is CSASPYRGLRDEQYF. CDR3 DNA: TGCAGTGCTAGCCCATACAGGGGGCTCAGGGACGAGCAGTACTTC.

The rearrangement uses TRBV6-1 and TRBJ1-4; D perhaps matches TRBD1 (6 bases). Germline loops: CDR1 MNHNS, CDR2 SASEGT. CDR3 length: 14 amino acids. Trimming pared 6 bases from V and 4 bases from J, leaving 12 bases between. The CDR3 DNA reads as TGTGCCAGCAGAAGGACAGAAAGTAATGAAAAACTGTTTTTT. Translated, it gives CASRRTESNEKLFF.